This T cell receptor (beta chain) stems from a study of blood T cell repertoires in COVID-19. Study background: The United States, Italy and Spain provided the acute and convalescent COVID-19 samples.

As handled by the study authors: The assay estimated nucleated cells by amplifying reference gene primers. Profiling relied on immunoSEQ multiplex PCR, and the TCRdb table lists in-frame clones only, not all of them. The V and J calls and the clone size are those of that table, but D and trimming were determined from the DNA. The sample lists under 300,000 clones; nearly 90% were seen once. This clone was recorded once. Germline V lookup: CDR1 SGDLS, CDR2 YYNGEE. CDR3 length: 13 residues. The V end was cut by 0 bases, the J end by 5 bases, with 7 bases between. The V and J genes are TRBV9 and TRBJ2-3, with D possibly matching TRBD1 (6 bases). Source material: peripheral blood. The clonotype was recovered from a woman aged 35 to 49 who had recovered from COVID-19. The CDR3 sequence is CASSVGTVDTQYF. The CDR3 nucleotides read TGTGCCAGCAGCGTAGGGACAGTAGATACGCAGTATTTT.